This is a list of T cell receptor beta chains from one sample in a study of T cell changes during pregnancy in multiple sclerosis. The table came from immunoSEQ multiplex PCR; TCRdb's copy has only in-frame clones and leaves some out. Among 50,000 to 70,000 clones listed, nearly 95% were seen once. Here the sequenced sample was peripheral blood, taken in the first trimester of pregnancy. Receptors were obtained from a female donor with multiple sclerosis, enrolled in a pregnancy study. CDR3s include the opening cysteine and the closing phenylalanine or tryptophan. The order of the fields is J gene, V gene, D gene, clone size, CDR3 DNA, CDR3 protein. A D gene is named only where the DNA matches it firmly. A row's size may be missing; if present it is once, few, many or a size class.

>TRBJ2-7|TRBV18|TRBD1|-
TGTGCCAGCTCAACCAAACAGGGGATAGGGCCCTACGAGCAGTACTTC
CASSTKQGIGPYEQYF
>TRBJ1-1|TRBV15|-|-
TGTGCCACCAGCGCCAGGGTTACGTTGTCCACTGAAGCTTTCTTT
CATSARVTLSTEAFF
>TRBJ2-5|TRBV7-3|TRBD1|-
TGTGCCAGCAGCTTGACAGGGTCGCTTGAGACCCAGTACTTC
CASSLTGSLETQYF
>TRBJ1-2|TRBV7-8|TRBD1|-
TGTGCCAGCAGCGGGGACAGGGTGGACTATGGCTACACCTTC
CASSGDRVDYGYTF
>TRBJ2-5|TRBV6-6|-|-
TGTGCCAGCAGTTCGTTAGAAGAGACCCAGTACTTC
CASSSLEETQYF
>TRBJ2-1|TRBV19|-|many
TGTGCCAGTACTAGGGGGAATGAGCAGTTCTTC
CASTRGNEQFF
>TRBJ1-2|TRBV5-6|-|-
TGTGCCAGCAGCTTGGCGGAGGGTCAGAGCTATGGCTACACCTTC
CASSLAEGQSYGYTF
>TRBJ2-5|TRBV20-1|-|-
TGCAGTGCTACCAGCGGGGAGACCCAGTACTTC
CSATSGETQYF
>TRBJ2-2|TRBV18|TRBD2|-
TGTGCCAGCTCACCGTGGACTAGCGGGGGCCTGAACACCGGGGAGCTGTTTTTT
CASSPWTSGGLNTGELFF
>TRBJ2-3|TRBV7-9|-|-
TGTGCCAGCAGCTTAGGGCAGGGCTTAGGGGGAGATACGCAGTATTTT
CASSLGQGLGGDTQYF
>TRBJ2-5|TRBV2|TRBD1|-
TGTGCCAGCACGGGGGACAGGGCGAAGGCCCAGTACTTC
CASTGDRAKAQYF
>TRBJ2-1|TRBV10-3|TRBD2|-
TGTGCCATCAGTTCATGGACTAGCGGGGTTGAGCAGTTCTTC
CAISSWTSGVEQFF
>TRBJ2-5|TRBV21-1|-|few
TGTGCCAGCGGACTAGTCGGGAGAGAGACCCAGTACTTC
CASGLVGRETQYF
>TRBJ2-5|TRBV4-3|TRBD1|-
TGCGCCAGCAGCCAAGGACTTGACAGGGGGGCCCCGACCCAGTACTTC
CASSQGLDRGAPTQYF
>TRBJ2-1|TRBV11-2|-|-
TGTGCCAGCAGCTTACAGGGGGGCGGGTACAATGAGCAGTTCTTC
CASSLQGGGYNEQFF
>TRBJ1-2|TRBV7-9|-|few
TGTGCCAGCAGCTTCACGGGAACCTCGGGCTACACCTTC
CASSFTGTSGYTF
>TRBJ1-2|TRBV9|-|-
TGTGCCAGCAGGGGTGCGGGAAGCTTCTATGGCTACACCTTC
CASRGAGSFYGYTF
>TRBJ1-6|TRBV6-1|TRBD1|-
TGTGCCAGCAGTGAGGGGACCGACTCAGGGGGTTTCCACTTT
CASSEGTDSGGFHF
>TRBJ2-3|TRBV5-4|TRBD2|-
TGTGCCAGCAGCTTGGTTAGCGGGCGGCCGTCCTCCGATACGCAGTATTTT
CASSLVSGRPSSDTQYF
>TRBJ2-1|TRBV19|TRBD2|once
TGTGCCAGTAGTATAGTGCGCGGGGGCTACAATGAGCAGTTCTTC
CASSIVRGGYNEQFF
>TRBJ1-4|TRBV5-1|-|-
TGCGCCAGCAGCCGAGGGAGAGATGAAAAACTGTTTTTT
CASSRGRDEKLFF
>TRBJ2-1|TRBV10-3|-|-
TGTGCCATCGCAGGTGTAGTCACCAATGAGCAGTTCTTC
CAIAGVVTNEQFF
>TRBJ2-5|TRBV9|-|-
TGTGCCAGCAGCGTAGCCGGGGGGCCAGAGACCCAGTACTTC
CASSVAGGPETQYF
>TRBJ2-3|TRBV9|-|-
TGTGCCAGCAGCGTAGTGGGGAGTAGCACAGATACGCAGTATTTT
CASSVVGSSTDTQYF
>TRBJ2-1|TRBV7-2|TRBD2|-
TGTGCCAGCAGCCTAACCAGGACTAGCGGCAATGAGCAGTTCTTC
CASSLTRTSGNEQFF